This TCR beta chain is drawn from a study of cytomegalovirus exposure and HLA in healthy donors. Separate from the approximately 720-subject first cohort was the approximately 120-subject validation cohort, to which the donors belonged. Clones were sequenced by immunoSEQ multiplex PCR, and TCRdb holds only the in-frame ones, with some missing. The table has a few hundred thousand clones, over 75% seen once. The junction had 7 bases not matched to a gene; V was cut back by 0 bases and J by 3 bases. The CDR3 runs 17 residues. Germline V gene lookup returns CDR1 SGHNT and CDR2 YYREEE (reference sequence).

The V gene is TRBV5-4, the J gene TRBJ2-3; 10 positions match TRBD2. This TCR was sampled from a woman aged 18-29 years in good health and CMV-seronegative. The specimen was PBMCs. For the CDR3, the DNA is TGTGCCAGCAGCTTGGGACTCACTAGCGGGAAAACAGATACGCAGTATTTT. Its translation: CASSLGLTSGKTDTQYF.